This entry is about one TCR beta chain. The source of the sample is a study of blood T cell repertoires in COVID-19. The CDR3 loop spans 15 amino acids. Trimming cost V 0 bases and J 0 bases, with 8 bases left between them. Germline V CDR1 and CDR2: SGHTA, FQGNSA. Original handling: Estimation of nucleated cell counts was performed using reference gene primer amplification. TCRdb keeps only in-frame clones here, not all; method: immunoSEQ multiplex PCR. V, J and clone size reflect that table, while D and trimming were determined from the DNA. The table shows around 300,000 clones, with around 90% occurring only once. Which cohort a participant joined came from the clinical history participants gave. Two consecutive negative NP/OP PCR tests, clearance, or resolved symptoms defined Cohort 3 recovery.

What was sequenced was PBMCs or T cells enriched from blood (not recorded which). The chain joins TRBV7-2 to TRBJ1-1; no clear D gene. The receptor was isolated from a woman in her 30s who had recovered from COVID-19. The CDR3 bases are TGTGCCAGCAGCTTAGCTGGAGTCATGAACACTGAAGCTTTCTTT. Translating gives CASSLAGVMNTEAFF.